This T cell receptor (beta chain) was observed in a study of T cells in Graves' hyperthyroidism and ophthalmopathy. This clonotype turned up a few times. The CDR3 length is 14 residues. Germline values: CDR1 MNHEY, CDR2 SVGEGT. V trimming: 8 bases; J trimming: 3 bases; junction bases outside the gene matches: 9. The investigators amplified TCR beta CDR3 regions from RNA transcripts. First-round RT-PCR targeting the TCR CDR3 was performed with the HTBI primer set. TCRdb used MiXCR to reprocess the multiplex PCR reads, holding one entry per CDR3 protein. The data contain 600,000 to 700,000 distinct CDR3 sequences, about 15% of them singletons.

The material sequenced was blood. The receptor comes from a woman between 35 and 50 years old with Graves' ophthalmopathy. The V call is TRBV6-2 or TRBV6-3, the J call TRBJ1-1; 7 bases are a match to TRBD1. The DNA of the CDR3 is TGTGCCAGCCAGTTGGACAGGTTAGACACTGAAGCTTTCTTT. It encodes CASQLDRLDTEAFF.